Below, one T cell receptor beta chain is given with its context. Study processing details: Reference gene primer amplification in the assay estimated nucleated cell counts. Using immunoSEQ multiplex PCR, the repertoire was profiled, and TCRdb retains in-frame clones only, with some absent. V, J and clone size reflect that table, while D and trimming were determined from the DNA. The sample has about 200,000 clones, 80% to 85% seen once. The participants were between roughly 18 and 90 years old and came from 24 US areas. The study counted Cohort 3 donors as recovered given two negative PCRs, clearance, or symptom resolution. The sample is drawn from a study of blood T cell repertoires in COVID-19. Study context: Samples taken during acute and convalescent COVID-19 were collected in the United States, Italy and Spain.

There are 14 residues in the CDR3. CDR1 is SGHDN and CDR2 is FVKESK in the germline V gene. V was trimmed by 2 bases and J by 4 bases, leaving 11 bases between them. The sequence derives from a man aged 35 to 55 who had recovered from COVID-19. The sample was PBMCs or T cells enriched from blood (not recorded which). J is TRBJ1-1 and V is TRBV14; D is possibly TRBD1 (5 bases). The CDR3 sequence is CASSQWGGVTEAFF. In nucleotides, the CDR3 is TGTGCCAGCAGCCAATGGGGGGGAGTCACTGAAGCTTTCTTT.